Each of the 26 T cell receptor beta chains below was sequenced from the same sample in a study of radiation and T cells in renal cell carcinoma. Sequencing was performed with immunoSEQ multiplex PCR; in TCRdb, only in-frame clones are kept and a portion is missing. The sample has 110,000 to 150,000 clones; approximately 87% are singletons. The time point is: baseline pretreatment blood. Treatment meaning: 15 Gy SBRT to primary tumor, nephrectomy 4 weeks later. The material was blood, obtained from a patient whose treatment included radiotherapy and nephrectomy. These receptors came from a woman aged 45 to 65 with renal cell carcinoma.

The chain joins TRBV5-1 to TRBJ1-6; 7 positions match TRBD1. Germline lookup yields CDR1 SGHRS and CDR2 YFSETQ. There are 15 residues in the CDR3. V lost 3 bases, J lost 1 base, and 1 base stayed unmatched. CDR3 amino acids: CASSSGQSYNSPLHF. DNA for the CDR3: TGCGCCAGCAGCTCGGGACAGTCCTATAATTCACCCCTCCACTTT. Complete variable domain (other parts from reference TRBV5-1 and TRBJ1-6): KAGVTQTPRYLIKTRGQQVTLSCSPISGHRSVSWYQQTPGQGLQFLFEYFSETQRNKGNFPGRFSGRQFSNSRSEMNVSTLELGDSALYLCASSSGQSYNSPLHFGNGTRLTVT.

This chain joins TRBV7-9 and TRBJ2-2, with 9 positions matching TRBD1. The germline V gene encodes CDR1 SEHNR and CDR2 FQNEAQ (reference sequence). J gave up 4 bases and V 4 bases, and 13 bases lay outside the gene matches. This CDR3 spans 18 amino acids. CDR3 DNA sequence: TGTGCCAGCAGCTCCCCGGGACAGGGATCAATTGCCACCGGGGAGCTGTTTTTT. Translation gives CASSSPGQGSIATGELFF.

The rearrangement joins TRBV19 to TRBJ1-5, with D maybe TRBD1 (5 bases). The CDR3 spans 16 residues. V lost 7 bases and J 0 bases, leaving 16 bases between the germline ends. Germline-derived CDR1 and CDR2 are LNHDA and SQIVND (reference sequence). CDR3 nucleotide sequence: TGTGCCAGTACTCCCGTGGGGGTTTATAGCAATCAGCCCCAGCATTTT. Translated, it gives CASTPVGVYSNQPQHF.

The chain employs TRBV11-2 and TRBJ1-2; D unresolved. Trimming removed 5 bases from V and 6 bases from J, with 13 bases in between. This CDR3 has 13 amino acids. Germline values: CDR1 SGHAT, CDR2 FQNNGV. The CDR3 DNA is TGTGCCAGCAGCCGGCGGGAGGGCCATGGCTACACCTTC. It translates to CASSRREGHGYTF. The full variable domain, rest sourced from reference TRBV11-2 and TRBJ1-2, is EAGVAQSPRYKIIEKRQSVAFWCNPISGHATLYWYQQILGQGPKLLIQFQNNGVVDDSQLPKDRFSAERLKGVDSTLKIQPAKLEDSAVYLCASSRREGHGYTFGSGTRLTVV.

This chain joins TRBV5-1 and TRBJ2-1, with D unresolved. Germline V CDR1 and CDR2: SGHRS, YFSETQ. The CDR3 runs 14 residues. Trimming took 2 bases from V and 4 from J, leaving 10 bases between them. Here the CDR3 reads CASSFGQTYNEQFF. The CDR3 region has the DNA TGCGCCAGCAGCTTCGGGCAGACTTACAATGAGCAGTTCTTC.

The chain joins TRBV30 to TRBJ1-5; D not certain. CDR1 GTSNPN and CDR2 SVGIG come from the germline V gene (reference sequence). Trimming removed 3 bases from V and 5 bases from J, with 20 bases in between. The CDR3 loop spans 16 amino acids. The CDR3, as DNA: TGTGCCTGGAGGGCGCACTCCGGCCTCGCGGATCAGCCCCAGCATTTT. Encoded protein: CAWRAHSGLADQPQHF.

By share, this clone ranks as medium-sized (0.01 to 0.1%). The V and J genes are TRBV13 and TRBJ1-6; TRBD1 matches 7 bases. The CDR3 consists of 15 residues. CDR1 PRHDT and CDR2 FYEKMQ come from the germline V gene (reference sequence). The trim removed 2 bases at V and 7 bases at J, leaving 5 bases unmatched. The CDR3 here is CASSLQQGQNSPLHF. The CDR3 DNA is TGTGCCAGCAGCTTACAACAGGGGCAGAATTCACCCCTCCACTTT. The variable domain in full, with the rest retrieved from reference TRBV13 and TRBJ1-6, is AAGVIQSPRHLIKEKRETATLKCYPIPRHDTVYWYQQGPGQDPQFLISFYEKMQSDKGSIPDRFSAQQFSDYHSELNMSSLELGDSALYFCASSLQQGQNSPLHFGNGTRLTVT.

Notes on this clone: Other nucleotide sequences from this sample produce the same CDR3. V usage is TRBV19 and J usage is TRBJ2-7; TRBD1 agrees at 7 bases. Germline V gives CDR1 LNHDA, CDR2 SQIVND (reference sequence). The V gene end was trimmed by 6 bases and the J gene end by 3 bases; junction bases not matched to a gene: 8. CDR3 size: 14 residues. This chain's CDR3 is CASSIGQVHYEQYF. The CDR3 DNA follows: TGTGCCAGTAGCATCGGACAGGTACACTACGAGCAGTACTTC. The variable domain in full, completed from reference TRBV19 and TRBJ2-7, reads DGGITQSPKYLFRKEGQNVTLSCEQNLNHDAMYWYRQDPGQGLRLIYYSQIVNDFQKGDIAEGYSVSREKKESFPLTVTSAQKNPTAFYLCASSIGQVHYEQYFGPGTRLTVT.

This sequence joins TRBV4-2 and TRBJ2-1, with TRBD2 matching over 13 bases. The V segment lost 0 bases and the J segment 7 bases; nucleotides outside the gene matches: 6. Germline values: CDR1 LGHNA, CDR2 YNFKEQ. The CDR3 has 17 amino acids. The DNA of the CDR3 is TGTGCCAGCAGCCAAGATAGGGGACTAGCGGGAAGGAATGAGCAGTTCTTC. It yields the protein CASSQDRGLAGRNEQFF.

This sequence joins TRBV6-1 and TRBJ2-4; possible D gene TRBD2, 6 bases. Per the germline V gene, CDR1 is MNHNS and CDR2 is SASEGT. This CDR3 is 15 amino acids long. V dropped 0 bases and J dropped 7 bases, with 13 bases sitting between them. CDR3 sequence reads: CASSEAGPGGNIQYF. The DNA for the CDR3 is TGTGCCAGCAGTGAAGCGGGGCCTGGGGGGAACATTCAGTACTTC.

The V gene is TRBV7-7, the J gene TRBJ2-5; unclear D gene. Trimming removed 1 base at V and 5 bases at J, with 8 bases between. In germline, CDR1 is SSHAT, CDR2 FNYEAQ (reference sequence). This CDR3 is built from 13 residues. The CDR3 DNA is TGTGCCAGCAGCTTAGTTCCTAGGGAGACCCAGTACTTC. Translation gives CASSLVPRETQYF. The entire variable domain, with the rest obtained from reference TRBV7-7 and TRBJ2-5, is as follows: GAGVSQSPRYKVTKRGQDVTLRCDPISSHATLYWYQQALGQGPEFLTYFNYEAQPDKSGLPSDRFSAERPEGSISTLTIQRTEQRDSAMYRCASSLVPRETQYFGPGTRLLVL.

The chain is built from TRBV7-9 and TRBJ2-3; D perhaps matches TRBD2 (6 bases). CDR3 length equals 17 residues. Germline loops: CDR1 SEHNR, CDR2 FQNEAQ (reference sequence). Trimming took 5 bases from V and 1 from J, leaving 19 bases between them. CDR3 sequence reads: CASSKHRGTERTDTQYF. DNA for the CDR3: TGTGCCAGCAGCAAACACCGAGGGACTGAGCGCACAGATACGCAGTATTTT. Drawing the rest from reference TRBV7-9 and TRBJ2-3, the complete variable domain is DTGVSQNPRHKITKRGQNVTFRCDPISEHNRLYWYRQTLGQGPEFLTYFQNEAQLEKSRLLSDRFSAERPKGSFSTLEIQRTEQGDSAMYLCASSKHRGTERTDTQYFGPGTRLTVL.

This clone was found a few times. The chain combines TRBV7-2 with TRBJ2-3, with D possibly TRBD2 on 6 matching bases. Per the germline V gene, CDR1 is SGHTA and CDR2 is FQGNSA. The CDR3 length is 14 residues. V gave up 3 bases and J gave up 5 bases, with 12 bases separating them. CDR3 sequence reads: CASSFLAGRDTQYF. The CDR3 nucleotides read TGTGCCAGCAGCTTTCTGGCCGGGAGAGATACGCAGTATTTT.

J is TRBJ2-7 and V is TRBV5-1; D is uncertain. The CDR3 is made up of 12 amino acids. Deletions cut 7 bases from V and 0 bases from J, with 8 bases between. From germline, CDR1 is SGHRS and CDR2 YFSETQ. The CDR3, as DNA: TGCGCCAGCGGGCCAGGCTCCTACGAGCAGTACTTC. It is translated as CASGPGSYEQYF.

The genes are TRBV5-1 and TRBJ2-2; D uncertain. V was cut by 4 bases and J by 2 bases, with 12 bases left in between. This CDR3 comprises 15 residues. CDR1 SGHRS and CDR2 YFSETQ come from the germline V gene. DNA for the CDR3: TGCGCCAGCAGCCGCGCTGGCGATAACACCGGGGAGCTGTTTTTT. It specifies CASSRAGDNTGELFF.

This clone occurred a few times. The CDR3 protein is CATNDRAEGYTF. CDR3 bases: TGTGCCACCAATGACAGGGCGGAGGGCTACACCTTC. The rearrangement links TRBV19 to TRBJ1-2; 7 nucleotides line up with TRBD1. The CDR3 spans 12 residues. The ends lost 10 bases at V and 8 bases at J; junction bases unmatched: 10. Germline-derived CDR1 and CDR2 are LNHDA and SQIVND (reference sequence).

The table lists this clone with a count of one. The gene calls are TRBV11-3 and TRBJ2-5; D is unclear. Trimming pared 0 bases from V and 1 base from J, leaving 6 bases between. The CDR3 consists of 14 residues. In germline, CDR1 is SGHNT, CDR2 YENEEA. This chain's CDR3 is CASSLDGAQETQYF. CDR3 coding DNA: TGTGCCAGCAGCTTAGACGGAGCCCAAGAGACCCAGTACTTC.

The chain uses TRBV7-2 and TRBJ2-1; D gene unclear. This CDR3 has 11 amino acids. In germline, CDR1 is SGHTA, CDR2 FQGNSA. Trimming took 5 bases from V and 4 from J, leaving 3 bases between them. The CDR3 reads CASSPYNEQFF. In nucleotides, the CDR3 is TGTGCCAGCAGCCCGTACAATGAGCAGTTCTTC.

Written as DNA, the CDR3 is TGTGCCAGCAGCGTAGGCAGGGTGGGGTCACCCCTCCACTTT. Translation gives CASSVGRVGSPLHF. J is TRBJ1-6 and V is TRBV9, with a possible D match to TRBD1 (5 bases). This CDR3 contains 14 residues. Germline CDR1 is SGDLS and CDR2 is YYNGEE. The V end was cut by 0 bases, the J end by 10 bases, with 11 bases between.

The chain joins TRBV29-1 to TRBJ2-3; 7 positions agree with TRBD2. Trimming removed 5 bases from V and 1 base from J; junction bases left unmatched: 3. The V gene's germline CDR1 is SQVTM and CDR2 ANQGSEA. The CDR3 totals 13 residues. CDR3 loop: CSVFAGGTDTQYF. The DNA of the CDR3 is TGCAGCGTTTTTGCGGGAGGCACAGATACGCAGTATTTT.

Points on this clone: A read error may account for a junction end that differs from germline. In DNA, the CDR3 is TGTGCCAGCAGCCTAGCGGGGGGGCTCGATACGCAGTATTTT. This translates into CASSLAGGLDTQYF. The V and J genes are TRBV7-2 and TRBJ2-3, with 12 positions matching TRBD2. Per germline, CDR1 SGHTA and CDR2 FQGNSA. The CDR3 sequence is 14 residues long.

This sequence joins TRBV7-9 and TRBJ1-2; D gene unclear. V was shortened by 5 bases and J by 3 bases, with 16 bases between the two germline ends. Per the germline V gene, CDR1 is SEHNR and CDR2 is FQNEAQ (reference sequence). CDR3 size: 15 residues. The CDR3 DNA is TGTGCCAGCAGCCTTAATGAGGACGGAGACTATGGCTACACCTTC. As protein: CASSLNEDGDYGYTF.

V is TRBV2 and J is TRBJ2-7; D is undetermined. Germline V lookup: CDR1 SNHLY, CDR2 FYNNEI. Trimming removed 10 bases at V and 3 bases at J, with 16 bases between. The CDR3 runs 13 residues. This chain's CDR3 is CATSSPLSYEQYF. Written as DNA, the CDR3 is TGTGCCACCTCTTCCCCCCTTAGCTACGAGCAGTACTTC.

This chain uses TRBV7-9 with TRBJ1-6, with D perhaps TRBD1 (6 bases). CDR1 and CDR2 (germline): SEHNR, FQNEAQ (reference sequence). Trimming took 4 bases from V and 8 from J, leaving 9 bases between them. CDR3 length: 13 residues. This CDR3 reads CASSSEGDSPLHF. CDR3 DNA sequence: TGTGCCAGCAGCTCAGAGGGGGATTCACCCCTCCACTTT.

The chain joins TRBV25-1 to TRBJ1-2; D unresolved. Trimming stripped 5 bases from V and 13 bases from J, with 20 bases between. CDR1 MGHDK and CDR2 SYGVNS come from the germline V gene. The CDR3 is 13 residues long. The CDR3 DNA reads TGTGCCAGCAGTAACGAGAGAGGCGGACGCTGCACCTTC. Protein product: CASSNERGGRCTF.

The rearrangement joins TRBV2 to TRBJ2-5; no reliable D call. Trimming removed 1 base at V and 1 base at J, with 4 bases between. The length of the CDR3 is 13 residues. Germline values: CDR1 SNHLY, CDR2 FYNNEI. CDR3 coding DNA: TGTGCCAGCAGTGAAGAGTCCCAAGAGACCCAGTACTTC. Translation gives CASSEESQETQYF.